Below, 17 T cell receptor beta chains from the same sample are listed, as sequenced in a study. TCRdb reanalysed the 5' RACE reads using MiXCR and keeps one entry per CDR3 protein. The data contain 35,000 to 55,000 distinct CDR3 sequences, roughly 22% of them seen just once; the ten biggest clones take up around 4.5%. The sorted Tregs were CD4+CD25+CD127-/low cells. The sequenced sample was Tregs sorted from a lymph node. The receptors were gathered from a female donor with breast cancer.

This clonotype came up once. A much larger clone differs from this one at a single base, so this may be a read error. This chain links TRBV5-1 with TRBJ2-2; 15 bases are a match to TRBD2. The CDR3 has 15 residues. CDR1 SGHRS and CDR2 YFSETQ come from the germline V gene. For the CDR3, the DNA is TGCGCCGGCAGAGGGACTAGCGGGAGGTCCGGGGAGCTGTTTTTT. Translation: CAGRGTSGRSGELFF.

The V and J genes are TRBV25-1 and TRBJ2-1, with unresolved D. Trimming took 2 bases from V and 6 from J, leaving 17 bases between them. Germline values: CDR1 MGHDK, CDR2 SYGVNS. The CDR3 length is 16 residues. This CDR3 reads CASSEGPMSEINEQFF. CDR3 bases: TGTGCCAGCAGTGAAGGTCCAATGAGCGAGATCAATGAGCAGTTCTTC.

This clonotype showed up many times. J is TRBJ2-3 and V is TRBV12-3 or TRBV12-4; 7 positions agree with TRBD2. The CDR3 covers 14 residues. J gave up 4 bases and V 3 bases, and 4 bases lay outside the gene matches. CDR3 loop: CASSFTGGADTQYF. CDR3 nucleotides: TGTGCCAGCAGTTTCACGGGGGGAGCAGATACGCAGTATTTT.

As for this clonotype: Sequence at one end of the junction differs from germline and may be a read error. This sequence joins TRBV28 and TRBJ1-1; a possible D gene is TRBD1 (5 bases). Germline lookup yields CDR1 MDHEN and CDR2 SYDVKM. The length of the CDR3 is 15 residues. CDR3 sequence: CASSFPRQKNTEAFF. The CDR3 DNA follows: TGTGCCAGCAGTTTTCCAAGACAGAAGAACACTGAAGCCTTCTTT.

Regarding this clonotype: This may be a read error: a much more frequent sequence differs by one nucleotide. The V and J genes are TRBV9 and TRBJ2-3; TRBD2 aligns across 7 bases. There are 15 residues in the CDR3. V trimming: 4 bases; J trimming: 3 bases; junction bases outside the gene matches: 8. The germline gives CDR1 SGDLS, CDR2 YYNGEE. The CDR3, as DNA: TGTGCCAGCAGCATGTCCGGACTAGGTACAGATACGCAGTATTTT. Translating it yields CASSMSGLGTDTQYF. Full variable domain (outside the CDR3, taken from reference TRBV9 and TRBJ2-3): DSGVTQTPKHLITATGQRVTLRCSPRSGDLSVYWYQQSLDQGLQFLIQYYNGEERAKGNILERFSAQQFPDLHSELNLSSLELGDSALYFCASSMSGLGTDTQYFGPGTRLTVL.

This clonotype showed up just a few times. CDR3 in DNA: TGCGCCAGCAGCAACCGACGGAGAAATCTTGGAAACACCATATATTTT. This translates into CASSNRRRNLGNTIYF. The rearrangement uses TRBV4-1 and TRBJ1-3; D gene unclear. V lost 5 bases and J 3 bases, leaving 17 bases between the germline ends. The CDR3 length is 16 residues. CDR1 and CDR2 (germline): MGHRA, YSYEKL.

This clonotype was observed many times. V and J are TRBV4-2 and TRBJ2-3; the match to TRBD2 covers 12 bases. Germline CDR1 LGHNA, CDR2 YNFKEQ. V lost 0 bases, J lost 7 bases, and 11 bases stayed unmatched. The CDR3 loop spans 18 amino acids. CDR3 in amino acids: CASSQDLRASGRAYTQYF. The CDR3 bases are TGTGCCAGCAGCCAAGATCTAAGGGCTAGCGGGAGGGCCTATACGCAGTATTTT.

There are a few counts of this clonotype. This may come from a read error, since a much larger clone is one base off. V gene TRBV9 combines with J gene TRBJ2-2; possibly TRBD1 for D (7 bases). The V end was cut by 3 bases, the J end by 2 bases, with 17 bases between. The germline V gene encodes CDR1 SGDLS and CDR2 YYNGEE. The CDR3 is made up of 17 amino acids. The CDR3 protein is CASSALGGGFNTGELFF. The CDR3 coding sequence is TGTGCCAGCAGCGCACTTGGAGGGGGCTTTAACACCGGGGAGCTGTTTTTT.

This clonotype occurred once. This may be a read error: a much more frequent sequence differs by one nucleotide. The rearrangement links TRBV4-1 to TRBJ1-1; D unresolved. The CDR3 extends over 16 amino acids. V shed 8 bases and J shed 0 bases, with 19 bases lying between them. Germline V gene data show CDR1 as MGHRA and CDR2 as YSYEKL. CDR3 DNA sequence: TGCGCCAGCGGCCTCCACGAGCGTAGCATGAACACTGAAGCTTTCTTT. As protein: CASGLHERSMNTEAFF.

The chain carries TRBV27 and TRBJ2-3, with TRBD2 identical over 11 bases. Germline loops: CDR1 MNHEY, CDR2 SMNVEV (reference sequence). The V gene end was trimmed by 6 bases and the J gene end by 4 bases; junction bases not matched to a gene: 6. The CDR3 is 15 residues long. The CDR3 sequence is CASRMTSGTADTQYF. CDR3 in DNA: TGTGCCAGCAGGATGACTAGCGGGACCGCAGATACGCAGTATTTT.

By sample share, this clonotype is medium-sized. V usage is TRBV4-2 and J usage is TRBJ2-7; D is undetermined. V lost 7 bases to trimming and J lost 0 bases, with 13 bases between them. The CDR3 totals 14 residues. Germline assignment: CDR1 LGHNA and CDR2 YNFKEQ. CDR3 nucleotides: TGTGCCAGCACCCCAGGTCGGGCCTCCTACGAGCAGTACTTC. Translated: CASTPGRASYEQYF.

This clonotype was seen repeatedly, ten times or more. The genes are TRBV5-1 and TRBJ2-7; D remains ambiguous. V was trimmed by 2 bases and J by 5 bases, leaving 5 bases between them. CDR3 length: 11 amino acids. The germline CDR1 and CDR2 sequences are SGHRS and YFSETQ. The CDR3 DNA follows: TGCGCCAGCAGCTTCTCGAACGAGCAGTACTTC. Protein: CASSFSNEQYF.

Details on this clonotype: A much more abundant neighbour one base away suggests this may be a read error. The chain carries TRBV20-1 and TRBJ1-6; tentatively, D is TRBD1 (6 bases). Looked up from germline, CDR1 is DFQATT and CDR2 is SNEGSKA (reference sequence). The CDR3 runs to 16 residues. The CDR3 reads CSASTFAGADNSPLRF. DNA for the CDR3: TGCAGTGCTAGTACGTTCGCAGGGGCTGATAATTCACCCCTCCGCTTT.

This chain joins TRBV5-1 and TRBJ2-1; 9 nucleotides line up with TRBD2. V gave up 4 bases and J gave up 5 bases; unmatched junction bases: 7. The V gene's germline CDR1 is SGHRS and CDR2 YFSETQ. The CDR3 length is 15 residues. CDR3 sequence: CASSQLAGAHNEQFF. The CDR3 nucleotides are TGCGCCAGCAGCCAATTAGCGGGAGCGCACAATGAGCAGTTCTTC.

This rearrangement joins TRBV30 to TRBJ2-1; D ambiguous. Trimming took off 2 bases at V and 7 bases at J, with 6 bases between the two ends. The germline gives CDR1 GTSNPN, CDR2 SVGIG (reference sequence). The CDR3 runs 11 residues. CDR3 loop: CAWSIVNEQFF. CDR3 in DNA: TGTGCCTGGAGTATAGTAAATGAGCAGTTCTTC.

This chain uses TRBV24-1 with TRBJ1-1; perhaps TRBD1 as D (5 bases). Trimming shortened V by 4 bases and J by 11 bases, and 16 bases separated the two germline ends. The CDR3 sequence is 13 residues long. Per germline, CDR1 KGHDR and CDR2 SFDVKD. CDR3 nucleotides: TGTGCCACCAGTGACATCGGGGGGGACCTCGCTTTCTTT. Translation gives CATSDIGGDLAFF.

The count of this clonotype is one. One base away lies a much larger clone, so this may be a sequencing read error. The gene calls are TRBV20-1 and TRBJ2-3, with D possibly matching TRBD2 (6 bases). V lost 2 bases and J 3 bases, leaving 12 bases between the germline ends. The CDR3 runs to 14 residues. Germline V gene data show CDR1 as DFQATT and CDR2 as SNEGSKA (reference sequence). The CDR3 DNA reads as TGCAGTGCTAGACCGGAACTAGCAACAGATACGCAGTATTTT. Translation gives CSARPELATDTQYF.